One sample yielded the 23 T cell receptor beta chains listed below, sequenced in a study of blood T cell repertoires in COVID-19. The table came from immunoSEQ multiplex PCR; TCRdb's copy has only in-frame clones and leaves some out. Of roughly 100,000 clones in the sample, approximately 88% were seen once. Specimen: peripheral blood. The receptors stem from a woman between 70 and 85 years old with acute or convalescent COVID-19.

J is TRBJ2-3 and V is TRBV5-6; 14 bases agree with TRBD2. The CDR3 covers 16 residues. CDR1 is SGHDT, CDR2 YYEEEE, per germline. Losses at the gene ends were 4 bases for V and 8 bases for J; bases not matched to a gene: 9. The DNA of the CDR3 is TGTGCCAGCAGCGCCCGACTAGCGGGGGGGCCGGTTACGCAGTATTTT. Amino acids: CASSARLAGGPVTQYF.

The genes are TRBV5-1 and TRBJ2-7, with 10 bases aligning to TRBD1. Germline V gives CDR1 SGHRS, CDR2 YFSETQ. V gave up 4 bases and J gave up 8 bases; unmatched junction bases: 9. CDR3 size: 14 residues. The CDR3 sequence is CASSTGTGAFQQYF. CDR3 in DNA: TGCGCCAGCAGCACCGGGACAGGGGCCTTCCAGCAGTACTTC. Full variable domain (outside the CDR3, taken from reference TRBV5-1 and TRBJ2-7): KAGVTQTPRYLIKTRGQQVTLSCSPISGHRSVSWYQQTPGQGLQFLFEYFSETQRNKGNFPGRFSGRQFSNSRSEMNVSTLELGDSALYLCASSTGTGAFQQYFGPGTRLTVT.

The sample holds one count of this clone. The V gene is TRBV20-1, the J gene TRBJ1-6; D remains unclear. V was cut by 3 bases and J by 2 bases, with 8 bases left in between. The CDR3 extends over 14 amino acids. The germline V gene encodes CDR1 DFQATT and CDR2 SNEGSKA (reference sequence). In DNA form, the CDR3 reads TGCAGTGCTAGTGGTCAGGCCTATAATTCACCCCTCCACTTT. Translation: CSASGQAYNSPLHF.

This chain joins TRBV5-1 and TRBJ1-2, with 10 bases that match TRBD1. The CDR3 extends over 15 amino acids. The V gene's germline CDR1 is SGHRS and CDR2 YFSETQ. V dropped 2 bases and J dropped 5; count of bases not matched to a gene: 6. CDR3 in amino acids: CASSLTGTGVYGYTF. CDR3 DNA sequence: TGCGCCAGCAGCTTAACCGGGACAGGGGTTTATGGCTACACCTTC.

The rearrangement links TRBV30 to TRBJ1-2; tentative D call: TRBD1 (6 bases). Germline V gene sequence: CDR1 GTSNPN, CDR2 SVGIG (reference sequence). The V and J ends lost 8 bases and 8 bases respectively, with 21 bases between them. The CDR3 length is 13 residues. The CDR3 here is CAIYRTETWGYTF. The DNA of the CDR3 is TGTGCCATATACCGGACAGAAACCTGGGGCTACACCTTC.

This chain joins TRBV5-1 and TRBJ1-6, with unresolved D. The CDR3 has 16 amino acids. The V gene lost 0 bases and the J gene lost 0 bases, with 7 bases spanning the gap. Germline V gene lookup returns CDR1 SGHRS and CDR2 YFSETQ. As DNA, the CDR3 is TGCGCCAGCAGCTTGGGGGCGAGCTCCTATAATTCACCCCTCCACTTT. Translating it yields CASSLGASSYNSPLHF.

The chain uses TRBV5-1 and TRBJ2-5, with TRBD2 matching over 8 bases. With 4 bases clipped from V and 1 base from J, the junction kept 3 bases outside the gene matches. CDR1 is SGHRS and CDR2 is YFSETQ in the germline V gene. This CDR3 has 14 amino acids. In DNA, the CDR3 is TGCGCCAGCAGCGCTGCGGGAGGCCAAGAGACCCAGTACTTC. Protein sequence: CASSAAGGQETQYF.

The chain is built from TRBV11-2 and TRBJ2-7; 10 bases match TRBD2. V shed 5 bases, J shed 6 bases, and the junction held 16 bases outside the gene matches. CDR1 is SGHAT, CDR2 FQNNGV, per germline. CDR3 length equals 17 residues. The CDR3 DNA sequence: TGTGCCAGCAGCCCCCGGTTGGGGGAGCGGGAGGGCCTCGAGCAGTACTTC. Translation: CASSPRLGEREGLEQYF. Supplemented by reference TRBV11-2 and TRBJ2-7, the full variable domain reads EAGVAQSPRYKIIEKRQSVAFWCNPISGHATLYWYQQILGQGPKLLIQFQNNGVVDDSQLPKDRFSAERLKGVDSTLKIQPAKLEDSAVYLCASSPRLGEREGLEQYFGPGTRLTVT.

This sequence joins TRBV4-1 and TRBJ1-3, with D tentatively TRBD1 (6 bases). The CDR3 contains 16 residues. Germline V gene sequence: CDR1 MGHRA, CDR2 YSYEKL. V was shortened by 0 bases and J by 4 bases, with 13 bases between the two germline ends. CDR3 residues: CASSQDGTPNGNTIYF. The DNA of the CDR3 is TGCGCCAGCAGCCAAGATGGGACACCAAACGGAAACACCATATATTTT.

This chain joins TRBV5-1 and TRBJ2-1; D is undetermined. Trimming removed 1 base at V and 6 bases at J, with 5 bases between. CDR3 length equals 12 residues. Germline V CDR1 and CDR2: SGHRS, YFSETQ. The chain's CDR3 is CASSLSLNEQFF. The CDR3 DNA follows: TGCGCCAGCAGCTTGAGCCTCAATGAGCAGTTCTTC.

The chain uses TRBV6-5 and TRBJ1-3; unclear D gene. The length of the CDR3 is 14 residues. Trimming took 8 bases from V and 0 from J, leaving 11 bases between them. CDR1 and CDR2 (germline): MNHEY, SVGAGI. CDR3 in DNA: TGTGCCAGCCGGAGGGTAATCTCTGGAAACACCATATATTTT. Translation: CASRRVISGNTIYF.

This chain connects TRBV5-1 to TRBJ2-7; D might be TRBD1 (5 bases). Germline-derived CDR1 and CDR2 are SGHRS and YFSETQ. Trimming removed 0 bases from V and 5 bases from J, with 12 bases in between. This CDR3 is 14 amino acids long. CDR3 residues: CASSLGQGYHEQYF. CDR3 nucleotides: TGCGCCAGCAGCTTGGGGCAGGGTTACCACGAGCAGTACTTC.

In the case of this clone: The germline gene is not matched at one end of the junction; a read error may be the cause. The chain uses TRBV2 and TRBJ1-1; the match to TRBD1 covers 7 bases. Germline V gene sequence: CDR1 SNHLY, CDR2 FYNNEI. The CDR3 runs to 10 residues. CDR3: CASSGWDRLF. The CDR3 coding sequence is TGTGCCAGCAGTGGGTGGGACAGACTCTTT.

V is TRBV12-2 and J is TRBJ1-2; TRBD1 is taken as the D call from the table, unchecked against the DNA. TRBV12-2 represents a pseudogene. There are 15 residues in the CDR3. CDR3 amino acids: CASRRTFRQNDMYTF. The CDR3, as DNA: TGTGCAAGTCGCCGGACATTCCGGCAGAACGACATGTACACCTTC.

V gene TRBV2 combines with J gene TRBJ1-6; D is ambiguous. The V end lost 6 bases, the J end lost 10 bases, and 10 bases lay between the germline ends. The CDR3 spans 12 residues. Germline assignment: CDR1 SNHLY and CDR2 FYNNEI. This CDR3 is CASSLILSPLHF. The DNA of the CDR3 is TGTGCCAGCAGCCTTATACTCTCACCCCTCCACTTT.

The gene calls are TRBV5-4 and TRBJ2-1; 10 nucleotides align to TRBD2. Germline CDR1 reads SGHNT; CDR2 reads YYREEE (reference sequence). The CDR3 runs 17 residues. V gave up 2 bases and J gave up 7 bases; unmatched junction bases: 12. Here the CDR3 reads CASSFDRWGLARNEQFF. The CDR3 coding sequence is TGTGCCAGCAGCTTCGACCGTTGGGGACTAGCGAGGAATGAGCAGTTCTTC. Based on the CDR3 plus reference TRBV5-4 and TRBJ2-1, the full variable domain is ETGVTQSPTHLIKTRGQQVTLRCSSQSGHNTVSWYQQALGQGPQFIFQYYREEENGRGNFPPRFSGLQFPNYSSELNVNALELDDSALYLCASSFDRWGLARNEQFFGPGTRLTVL.

The chain joins TRBV28 to TRBJ2-3; 7 positions match TRBD2. V was clipped by 5 bases and J by 5 bases; unmatched bases: 10. The CDR3 runs 15 residues. From germline, CDR1 is MDHEN and CDR2 SYDVKM. CDR3 residues: CASSPAGEKGDTQYF. For the CDR3, the DNA is TGTGCCAGCAGTCCGGCGGGGGAAAAGGGAGATACGCAGTATTTT.

The chain employs TRBV6-5 and TRBJ1-1, with TRBD1 identical over 7 bases. Trimming cost V 7 bases and J 6 bases; bases outside gene matches: 14. Germline CDR1 reads MNHEY; CDR2 reads SVGAGI. This CDR3 region has 15 residues. CDR3 protein: CASTRNRGLAAEAFF. CDR3 bases: TGTGCCAGCACCAGAAACAGGGGACTAGCGGCTGAAGCTTTCTTT.

The chain has TRBV4-2 and TRBJ2-1, with 10 bases fitting TRBD2. V lost 3 bases and J lost 9; bases outside the gene matches: 8. Germline lookup yields CDR1 LGHNA and CDR2 YNFKEQ. This CDR3 is 15 amino acids long. In DNA form, the CDR3 reads TGTGCCAGCAGCCAGGAACTAGCGGGACCGATTGAGCAGTTCTTC. This codes for CASSQELAGPIEQFF.

The V call is TRBV3-1 (or the pseudogene TRBV3-2), the J call TRBJ2-3; no firm D call. V lost 1 base, J lost 2 bases, and 10 bases lay in between. The germline V gene encodes CDR1 LGHDT and CDR2 YNNKEL (reference sequence). The CDR3 is 15 residues long. CDR3 sequence: CASSQGTGTTDTQYF. Written as DNA, the CDR3 is TGTGCCAGCAGCCAAGGTACGGGTACCACAGATACGCAGTATTTT.

The chain couples TRBV10-3 to TRBJ1-2, with a possible D match to TRBD1 (5 bases). Per germline, CDR1 ENHRY and CDR2 SYGVKD. With 0 bases removed from V and 3 bases from J, the gap between germline ends came to 17 bases. The CDR3 runs 17 residues. The CDR3 reads CAISESGVARSDYGYTF. Here the CDR3 DNA reads TGTGCCATCAGTGAGTCAGGGGTAGCACGGTCGGACTATGGCTACACCTTC.

This clone is a singleton in its sample. CDR3: CASSIPGQGSYEQYF. The CDR3 nucleotides read TGTGCCAGCAGTATCCCGGGACAGGGCTCCTACGAGCAGTACTTC. J is TRBJ2-7 and V is TRBV28; 9 bases fit TRBD1. CDR1 is MDHEN, CDR2 SYDVKM, per germline. After removal of 5 bases from V and 0 bases from J, the junction contained 5 bases not matched to a gene. The CDR3 is 15 amino acids.

The chain recombines TRBV18 with TRBJ2-7; TRBD2 agrees at 10 bases. With 5 bases clipped from V and 2 bases from J, the junction kept 6 bases outside the gene matches. Germline V gene sequence: CDR1 KGHSH, CDR2 LQKENI. The CDR3 has 15 residues. The CDR3 DNA reads as TGTGCCAGCTCAAGCGGACTAGCGGTGGCCTACGAGCAGTACTTC. Its translation is CASSSGLAVAYEQYF.